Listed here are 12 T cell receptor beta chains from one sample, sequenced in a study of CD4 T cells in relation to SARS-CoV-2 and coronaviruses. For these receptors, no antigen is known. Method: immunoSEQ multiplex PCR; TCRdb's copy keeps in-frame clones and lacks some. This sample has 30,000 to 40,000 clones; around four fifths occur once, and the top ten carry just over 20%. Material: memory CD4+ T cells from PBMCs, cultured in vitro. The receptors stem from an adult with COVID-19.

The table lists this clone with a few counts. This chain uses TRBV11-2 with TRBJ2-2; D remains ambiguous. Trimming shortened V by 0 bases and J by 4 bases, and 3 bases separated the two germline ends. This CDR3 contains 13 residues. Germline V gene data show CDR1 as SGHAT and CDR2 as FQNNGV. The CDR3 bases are TGTGCCAGCAGCTTAGAACGCACCGGGGAGCTGTTTTTT. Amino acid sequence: CASSLERTGELFF.

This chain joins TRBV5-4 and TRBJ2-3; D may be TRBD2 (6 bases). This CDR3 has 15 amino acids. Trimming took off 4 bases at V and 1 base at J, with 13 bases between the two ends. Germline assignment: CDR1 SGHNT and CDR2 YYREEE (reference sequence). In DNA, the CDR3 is TGTGCCAGCAGCGTGGATCCGGGAGGCACAGATACGCAGTATTTT. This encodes CASSVDPGGTDTQYF.

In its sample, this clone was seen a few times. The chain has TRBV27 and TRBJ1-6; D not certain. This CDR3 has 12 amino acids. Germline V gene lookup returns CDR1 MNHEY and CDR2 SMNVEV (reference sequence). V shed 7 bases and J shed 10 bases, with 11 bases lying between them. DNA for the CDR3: TGTGCCAGCACCAACGGACGGTCACCCCTCCACTTT. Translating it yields CASTNGRSPLHF.

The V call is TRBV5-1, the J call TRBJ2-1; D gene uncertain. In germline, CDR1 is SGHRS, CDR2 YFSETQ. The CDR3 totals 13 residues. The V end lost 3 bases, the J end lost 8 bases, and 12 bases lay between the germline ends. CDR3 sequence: CASSSPWVDEQFF. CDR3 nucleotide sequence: TGCGCCAGCAGCTCCCCCTGGGTGGATGAGCAGTTCTTC.

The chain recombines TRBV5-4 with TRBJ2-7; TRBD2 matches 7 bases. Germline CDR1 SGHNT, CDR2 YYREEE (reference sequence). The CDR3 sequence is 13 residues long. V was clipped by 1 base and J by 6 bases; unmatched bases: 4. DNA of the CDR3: TGTGCCAGCAGCTTGACCGGACTAGGCGAGCAGTACTTC. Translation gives CASSLTGLGEQYF.

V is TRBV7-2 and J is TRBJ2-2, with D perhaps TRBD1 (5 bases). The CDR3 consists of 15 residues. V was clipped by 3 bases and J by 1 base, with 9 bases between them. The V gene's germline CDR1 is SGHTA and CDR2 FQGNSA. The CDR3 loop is CASSLWGQNTGELFF. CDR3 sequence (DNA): TGTGCCAGCAGCTTGTGGGGCCAGAACACCGGGGAGCTGTTTTTT. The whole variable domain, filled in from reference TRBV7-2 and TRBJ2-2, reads GAGVSQSPSNKVTEKGKDVELRCDPISGHTALYWYRQSLGQGLEFLIYFQGNSAPDKSGLPSDRFSAERTGGSVSTLTIQRTQQEDSAVYLCASSLWGQNTGELFFGEGSRLTVL.

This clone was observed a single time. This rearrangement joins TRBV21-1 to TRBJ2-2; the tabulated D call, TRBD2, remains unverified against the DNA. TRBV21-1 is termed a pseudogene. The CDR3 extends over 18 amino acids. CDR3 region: CASSKGEGTRFNTGELFF. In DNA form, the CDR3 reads TGTGCCAGCAGCAAAGGGGAGGGGACGAGATTTAACACCGGGGAGCTGTTTTTT.

The CDR3 sequence: CASLHRGPYEQYF. The CDR3 DNA follows: TGCGCCAGCCTCCACAGGGGCCCCTACGAGCAGTACTTC. The J gene is TRBJ2-7, the V gene TRBV10-1; 7 positions match TRBD1. CDR3 length: 13 amino acids. V dropped 8 bases and J dropped 2; count of bases not matched to a gene: 6. The germline gives CDR1 WNHNN, CDR2 SYGVQD (reference sequence).

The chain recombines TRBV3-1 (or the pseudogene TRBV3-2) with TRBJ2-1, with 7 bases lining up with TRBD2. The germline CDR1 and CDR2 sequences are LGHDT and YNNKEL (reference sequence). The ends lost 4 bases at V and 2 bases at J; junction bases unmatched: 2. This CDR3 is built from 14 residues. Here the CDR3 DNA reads TGTGCCAGCAGCCGCCGGGAGGCCTACAATGAGCAGTTCTTC. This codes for CASSRREAYNEQFF.

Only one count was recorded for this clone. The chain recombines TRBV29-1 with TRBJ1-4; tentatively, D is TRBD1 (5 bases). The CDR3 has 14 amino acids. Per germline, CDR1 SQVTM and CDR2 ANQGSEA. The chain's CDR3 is CSAQAFPTNEKLFF. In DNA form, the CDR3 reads TGCAGTGCACAGGCCTTTCCAACTAATGAAAAACTGTTTTTT.

The CDR3 reads CASRGLVDEQFF. The CDR3 DNA sequence: TGTGCCAGCAGGGGACTAGTCGATGAGCAGTTCTTC. The chain is built from TRBV2 and TRBJ2-1, with TRBD2 identical over 8 bases. This CDR3 contains 12 residues. Germline V gene data show CDR1 as SNHLY and CDR2 as FYNNEI. V shed 6 bases and J 8 bases; nucleotides not matched to a gene: 3.

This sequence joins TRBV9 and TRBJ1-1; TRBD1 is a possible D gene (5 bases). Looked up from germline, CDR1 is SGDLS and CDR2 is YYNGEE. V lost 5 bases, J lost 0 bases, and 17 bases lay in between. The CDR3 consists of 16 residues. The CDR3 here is CASSRQPMKMNTEAFF. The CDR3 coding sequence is TGTGCCAGCAGTAGACAGCCGATGAAGATGAACACTGAAGCTTTCTTT.